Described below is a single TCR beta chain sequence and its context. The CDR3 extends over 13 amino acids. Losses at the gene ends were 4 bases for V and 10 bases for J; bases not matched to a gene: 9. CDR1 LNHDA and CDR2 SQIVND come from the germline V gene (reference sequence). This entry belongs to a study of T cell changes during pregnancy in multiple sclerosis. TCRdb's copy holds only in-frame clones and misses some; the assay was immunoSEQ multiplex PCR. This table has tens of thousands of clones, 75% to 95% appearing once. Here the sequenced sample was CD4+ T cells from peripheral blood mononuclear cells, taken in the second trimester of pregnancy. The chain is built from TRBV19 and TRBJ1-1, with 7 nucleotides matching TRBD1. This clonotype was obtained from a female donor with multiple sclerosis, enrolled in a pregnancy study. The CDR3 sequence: CASSRIGQARAFF. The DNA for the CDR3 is TGTGCCAGTAGTAGGATCGGACAGGCCCGAGCTTTCTTT.